This T cell receptor beta chain was captured by sequencing in a study of STAT5B mutations in CD4+ large granular lymphocyte leukemia. The assay was run at survey level. Measured with immunoSEQ multiplex PCR; TCRdb has only the in-frame clones, and not every one. This sample has around 21,000 clones, with about four fifths found just once. The CDR3 loop spans 13 amino acids. Germline loops: CDR1 KGHSH, CDR2 LQKENI. J gave up 8 bases and V 3 bases, and 3 bases lay outside the gene matches. This chain joins TRBV18 and TRBJ2-1, with 8 bases identical to TRBD2. The origin of this receptor is a human donor in good health. Sequencing input: CD4+ T cells from blood buffy coats. CDR3: CASSPTAGDEQFF. The DNA for the CDR3 is TGTGCCAGCTCACCGACAGCGGGAGATGAGCAGTTCTTC. The full variable domain, rest sourced from reference TRBV18 and TRBJ2-1, is NAGVMQNPRHLVRRRGQEARLRCSPMKGHSHVYWYRQLPEEGLKFMVYLQKENIIDESGMPKERFSAEFPKEGPSILRIQQVVRGDSAAYFCASSPTAGDEQFFGPGTRLTVL.